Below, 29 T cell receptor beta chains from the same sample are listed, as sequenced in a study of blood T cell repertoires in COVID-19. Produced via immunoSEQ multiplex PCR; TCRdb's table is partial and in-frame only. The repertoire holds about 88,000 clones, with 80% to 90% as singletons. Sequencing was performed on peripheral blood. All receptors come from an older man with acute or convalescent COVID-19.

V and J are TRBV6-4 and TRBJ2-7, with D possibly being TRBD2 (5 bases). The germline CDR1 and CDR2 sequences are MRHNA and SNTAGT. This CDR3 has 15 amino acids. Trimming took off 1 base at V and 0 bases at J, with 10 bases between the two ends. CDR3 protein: CASSDLTGSSYEQYF. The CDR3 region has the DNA TGTGCCAGCAGTGACTTGACGGGGAGCTCCTACGAGCAGTACTTC.

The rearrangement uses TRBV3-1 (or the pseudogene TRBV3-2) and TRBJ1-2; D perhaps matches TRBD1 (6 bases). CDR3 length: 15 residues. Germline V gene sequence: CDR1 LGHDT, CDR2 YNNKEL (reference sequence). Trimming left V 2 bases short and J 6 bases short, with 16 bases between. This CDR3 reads CASSQRGGSKDGYTF. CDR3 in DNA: TGTGCCAGCAGCCAACGAGGGGGTAGTAAGGATGGCTACACCTTC.

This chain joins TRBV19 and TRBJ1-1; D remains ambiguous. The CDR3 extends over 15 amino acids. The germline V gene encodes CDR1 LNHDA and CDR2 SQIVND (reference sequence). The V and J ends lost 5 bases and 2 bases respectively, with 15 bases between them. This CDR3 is CASSGYGVVNTEAFF. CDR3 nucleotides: TGTGCCAGTAGTGGCTACGGGGTAGTTAACACTGAAGCTTTCTTT.

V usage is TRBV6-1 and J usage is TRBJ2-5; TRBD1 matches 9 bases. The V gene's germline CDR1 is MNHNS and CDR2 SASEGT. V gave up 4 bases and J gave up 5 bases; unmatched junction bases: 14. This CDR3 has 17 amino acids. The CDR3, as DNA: TGTGCCAGCAGTGGAGGGTTACGGGGACAGGGCCCGGAGACCCAGTACTTC. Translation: CASSGGLRGQGPETQYF.

CDR3 sequence reads: CASSIKGGGQETQYF. The CDR3 nucleotides read TGTGCCAGTAGTATAAAGGGCGGGGGCCAAGAGACCCAGTACTTC. The chain recombines TRBV19 with TRBJ2-5, with 7 bases that match TRBD2. Germline V gene data show CDR1 as LNHDA and CDR2 as SQIVND (reference sequence). V gave up 2 bases and J gave up 1 base; unmatched junction bases: 4. The CDR3 covers 15 residues.

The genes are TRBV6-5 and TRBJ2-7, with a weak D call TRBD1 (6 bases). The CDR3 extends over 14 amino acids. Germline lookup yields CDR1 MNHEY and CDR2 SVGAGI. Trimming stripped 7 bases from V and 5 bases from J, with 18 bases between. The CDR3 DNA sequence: TGTGCCAGCACCCTGGACCTTACAGGGAACGAGCAGTACTTC. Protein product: CASTLDLTGNEQYF.

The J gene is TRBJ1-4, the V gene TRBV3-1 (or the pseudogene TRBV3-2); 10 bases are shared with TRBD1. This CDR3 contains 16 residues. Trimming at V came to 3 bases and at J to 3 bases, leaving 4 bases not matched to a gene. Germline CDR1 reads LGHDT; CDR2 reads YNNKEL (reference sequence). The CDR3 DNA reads TGTGCCAGCAGCCACCGGACAGGGGGACCTAATGAAAAACTGTTTTTT. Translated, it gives CASSHRTGGPNEKLFF.

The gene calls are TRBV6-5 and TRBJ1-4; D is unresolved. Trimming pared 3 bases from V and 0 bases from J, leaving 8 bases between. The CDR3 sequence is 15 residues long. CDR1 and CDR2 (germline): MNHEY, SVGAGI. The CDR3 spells CASSYRSATNEKLFF. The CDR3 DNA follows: TGTGCCAGCAGTTATCGTTCTGCAACTAATGAAAAACTGTTTTTT.

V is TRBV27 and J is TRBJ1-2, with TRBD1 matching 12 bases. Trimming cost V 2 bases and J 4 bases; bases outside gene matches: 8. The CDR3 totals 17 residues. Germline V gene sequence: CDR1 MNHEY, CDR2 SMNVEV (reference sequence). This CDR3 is CASSLRDRGRGFYGYTF. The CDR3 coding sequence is TGTGCCAGCAGTTTACGGGACAGGGGGCGTGGGTTCTATGGCTACACCTTC.

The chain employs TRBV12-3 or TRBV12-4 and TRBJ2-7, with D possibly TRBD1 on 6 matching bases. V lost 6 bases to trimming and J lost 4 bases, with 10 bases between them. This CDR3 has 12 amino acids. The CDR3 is CASRNRVYEQYF. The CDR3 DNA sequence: TGTGCCAGCAGGAACAGGGTTTACGAGCAGTACTTC.

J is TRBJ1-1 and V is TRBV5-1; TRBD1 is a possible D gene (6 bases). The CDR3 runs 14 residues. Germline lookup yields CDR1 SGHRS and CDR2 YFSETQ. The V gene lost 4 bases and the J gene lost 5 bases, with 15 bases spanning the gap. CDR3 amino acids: CASSLFRGGTEAFF. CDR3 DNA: TGCGCCAGCAGCCTCTTCAGGGGAGGGACTGAAGCTTTCTTT.

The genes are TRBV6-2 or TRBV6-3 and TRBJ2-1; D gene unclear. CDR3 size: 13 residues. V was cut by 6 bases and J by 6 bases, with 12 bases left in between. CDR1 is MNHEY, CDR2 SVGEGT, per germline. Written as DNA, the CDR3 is TGTGCCAGCAGCCGGAACAGCTTCAATGAGCAGTTCTTC. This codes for CASSRNSFNEQFF.

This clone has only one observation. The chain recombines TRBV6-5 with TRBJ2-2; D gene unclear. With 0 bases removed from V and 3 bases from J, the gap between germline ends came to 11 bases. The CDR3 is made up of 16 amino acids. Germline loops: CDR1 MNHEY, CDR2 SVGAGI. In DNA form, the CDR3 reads TGTGCCAGCAGTTACTCGAGACGGCAGGACACCGGGGAGCTGTTTTTT. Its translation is CASSYSRRQDTGELFF.

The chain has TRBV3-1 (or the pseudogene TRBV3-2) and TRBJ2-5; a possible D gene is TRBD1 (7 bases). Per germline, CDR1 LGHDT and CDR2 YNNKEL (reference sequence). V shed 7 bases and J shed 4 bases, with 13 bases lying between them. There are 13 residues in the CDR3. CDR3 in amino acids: CASMTGRRETQYF. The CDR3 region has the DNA TGTGCCAGCATGACAGGGAGGCGAGAGACCCAGTACTTC.

The CDR3 DNA follows: TGTGCCAGCAGCCCCGGAGGGGTTAAAGAGACCCAGTACTTC. Residues: CASSPGGVKETQYF. V and J are TRBV7-7 and TRBJ2-5, with a possible D match to TRBD2 (6 bases). Trimming shortened V by 5 bases and J by 3 bases, and 13 bases separated the two germline ends. The CDR3 is 14 amino acids. The germline gives CDR1 SSHAT, CDR2 FNYEAQ (reference sequence).

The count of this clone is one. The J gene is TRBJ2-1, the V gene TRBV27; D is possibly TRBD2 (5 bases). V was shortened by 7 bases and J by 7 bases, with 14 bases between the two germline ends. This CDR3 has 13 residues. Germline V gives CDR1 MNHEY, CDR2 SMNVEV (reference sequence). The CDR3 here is CASTPGKKNEQFF. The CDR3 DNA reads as TGTGCCAGCACCCCGGGGAAAAAAAATGAGCAGTTCTTC.

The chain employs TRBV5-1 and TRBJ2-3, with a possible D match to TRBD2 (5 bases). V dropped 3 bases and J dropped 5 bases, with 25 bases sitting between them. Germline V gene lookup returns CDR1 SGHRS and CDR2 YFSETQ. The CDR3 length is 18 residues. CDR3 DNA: TGCGCCAGCAGCTCGCCCCCCCCTAGCCCCGCAAAAGGAGATACGCAGTATTTT. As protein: CASSSPPPSPAKGDTQYF.

The CDR3 reads CASSLGRGRSYEQYF. CDR3 coding DNA: TGTGCCAGCAGCTTAGGGCGGGGGCGCTCCTACGAGCAGTACTTC. V usage is TRBV7-2 and J usage is TRBJ2-7; possible D gene TRBD2, 7 bases. The CDR3 sequence is 15 residues long. Germline CDR1 is SGHTA and CDR2 is FQGNSA. V was clipped by 1 base and J by 0 bases, with 10 bases between them.

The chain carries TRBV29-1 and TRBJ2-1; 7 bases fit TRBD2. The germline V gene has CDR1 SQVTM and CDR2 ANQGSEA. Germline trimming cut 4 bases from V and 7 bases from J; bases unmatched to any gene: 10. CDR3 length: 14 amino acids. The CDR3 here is CSVGQGGVVNEQFF. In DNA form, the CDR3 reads TGCAGCGTTGGGCAGGGAGGGGTGGTAAATGAGCAGTTCTTC.

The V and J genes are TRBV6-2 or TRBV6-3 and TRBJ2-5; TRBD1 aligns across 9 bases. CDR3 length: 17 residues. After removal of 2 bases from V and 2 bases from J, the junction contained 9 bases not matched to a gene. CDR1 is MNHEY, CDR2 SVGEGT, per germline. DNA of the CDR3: TGTGCCAGCAGTTACCTGGGGGGACAGGGTCGTCAAGAGACCCAGTACTTC. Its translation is CASSYLGGQGRQETQYF.

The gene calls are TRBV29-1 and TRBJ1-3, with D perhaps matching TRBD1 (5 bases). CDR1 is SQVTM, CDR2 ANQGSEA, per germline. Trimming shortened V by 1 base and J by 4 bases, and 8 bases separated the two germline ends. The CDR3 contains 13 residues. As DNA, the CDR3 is TGCAGCGTTGAAGTAGGGGTGGGAAACACCATATATTTT. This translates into CSVEVGVGNTIYF. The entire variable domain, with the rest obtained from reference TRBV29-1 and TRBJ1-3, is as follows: SAVISQKPSRDICQRGTSLTIQCQVDSQVTMMFWYRQQPGQSLTLIATANQGSEATYESGFVIDKFPISRPNLTFSTLTVSNMSPEDSSIYLCSVEVGVGNTIYFGEGSWLTVV.

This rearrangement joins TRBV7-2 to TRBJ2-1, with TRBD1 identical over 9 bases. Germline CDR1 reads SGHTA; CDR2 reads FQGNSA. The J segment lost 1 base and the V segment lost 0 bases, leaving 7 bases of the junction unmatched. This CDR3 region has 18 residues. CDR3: CASSLAATGGWSYNEQFF. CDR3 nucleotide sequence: TGTGCCAGCAGCTTAGCAGCGACAGGGGGATGGTCCTACAATGAGCAGTTCTTC.

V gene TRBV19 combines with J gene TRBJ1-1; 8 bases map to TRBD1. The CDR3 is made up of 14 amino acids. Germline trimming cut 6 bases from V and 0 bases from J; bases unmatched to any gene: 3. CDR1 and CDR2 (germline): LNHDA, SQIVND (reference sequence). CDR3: CASRGQGVNTEAFF. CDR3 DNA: TGTGCCAGTAGAGGACAGGGAGTGAACACTGAAGCTTTCTTT.

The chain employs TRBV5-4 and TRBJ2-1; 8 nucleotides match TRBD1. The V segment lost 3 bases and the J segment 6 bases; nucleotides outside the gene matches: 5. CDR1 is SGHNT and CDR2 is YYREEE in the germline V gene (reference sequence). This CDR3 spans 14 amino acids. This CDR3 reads CASSSQGVINEQFF. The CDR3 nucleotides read TGTGCCAGCAGCTCACAGGGGGTAATCAATGAGCAGTTCTTC.

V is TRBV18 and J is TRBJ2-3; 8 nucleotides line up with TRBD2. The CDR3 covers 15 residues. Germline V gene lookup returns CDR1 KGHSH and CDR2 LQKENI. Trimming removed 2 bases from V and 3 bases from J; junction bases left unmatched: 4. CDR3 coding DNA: TGTGCCAGCTCACCAACAAGCGGGAGAACAGATACGCAGTATTTT. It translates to CASSPTSGRTDTQYF.

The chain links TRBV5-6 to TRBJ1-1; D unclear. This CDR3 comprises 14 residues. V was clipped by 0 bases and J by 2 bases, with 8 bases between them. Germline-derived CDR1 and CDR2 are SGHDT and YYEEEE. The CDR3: CASSLGRHNTEAFF. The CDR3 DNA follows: TGTGCCAGCAGCTTGGGCAGACACAACACTGAAGCTTTCTTT.

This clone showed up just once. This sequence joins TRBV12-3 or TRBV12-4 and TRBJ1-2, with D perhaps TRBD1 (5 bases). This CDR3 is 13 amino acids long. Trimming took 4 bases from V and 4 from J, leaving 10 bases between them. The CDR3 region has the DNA TGTGCCAGCAGTTCTTACGACAGCTATGGCTACACCTTC. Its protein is CASSSYDSYGYTF.

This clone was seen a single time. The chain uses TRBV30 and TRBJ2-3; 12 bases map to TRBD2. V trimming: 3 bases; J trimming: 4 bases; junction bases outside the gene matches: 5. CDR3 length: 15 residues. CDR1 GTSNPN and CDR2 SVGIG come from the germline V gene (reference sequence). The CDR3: CAWSPTSGSPDTQYF. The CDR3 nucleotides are TGTGCCTGGAGCCCGACTAGCGGGAGCCCAGATACGCAGTATTTT.

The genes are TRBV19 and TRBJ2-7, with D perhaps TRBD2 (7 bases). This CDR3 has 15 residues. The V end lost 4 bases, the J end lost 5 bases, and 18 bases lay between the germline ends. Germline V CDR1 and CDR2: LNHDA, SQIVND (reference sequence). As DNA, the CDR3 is TGTGCCAGTAGTACGGGGGGCGGGAGCACCAACGAGCAGTACTTC. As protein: CASSTGGGSTNEQYF.